This note documents a single T cell receptor beta chain sequence. No antigen is known for it. TCRdb's copy holds only in-frame clones and misses some; the assay was immunoSEQ multiplex PCR. The sample contains around 20,000 clones, 85% to 95% of which appear only once. Conventional CD4+ T cells were sorted from blood as CD25-low CD127-high cells. This sample was included in a study of regulatory and conventional T cells in RAG deficiency. Study results and caveats: RAG-deficient patients showed markedly lower Shannon entropy and higher Simpson indices than control T-cell subsets.

Deletions cut 5 bases from V and 0 bases from J, with 3 bases between. The CDR3 has 12 amino acids. Germline lookup yields CDR1 SEHNR and CDR2 FQNEAQ (reference sequence). These same data were also listed under a study on regulatory T cells. That study reports: The PCR used 52 TRBV and 13 TRBJ primers. Skewed V and J usage and few unique V-J pairs marked patient repertoires, most in Tregs.

The sequencing input was CD4+ T cells sorted from blood. This clonotype was sampled from a human donor in good health. V gene TRBV7-9 combines with J gene TRBJ2-3, with no clear D. DNA for the CDR3: TGTGCCAGCAGCACGAGCACAGATACGCAGTATTTT. Protein product: CASSTSTDTQYF.